Below are 8 T cell receptor beta chains sequenced from a single sample in a study of OX40 agonist ivuxolimab in advanced cancers. Library preparation was by the immunoSEQ multiplex PCR assay. Sourced from immuneACCESS, this table was stored by TCRdb with only in-frame sequences that have V and J called. A share of the clones is absent; for the studies checked, an unresolved V gene accounts for under half, and the remainder has no known explanation. Present in this sample are roughly 40,000 clones, 85% to 95% of which were seen just once. Of the sample, approximately 14% is held by the ten largest clones. This sample comprised CD4+ or CD8+ T cells sorted from blood, obtained in a trial of the OX40 agonist ivuxolimab. The receptors shown here come from an adult with an advanced solid tumor such as melanoma, head and neck, liver or kidney cancer.

The rearrangement links TRBV7-9 to TRBJ1-2; no clear D. Deletions cut 1 base from V and 4 bases from J, with 16 bases between. This CDR3 comprises 16 residues. Germline CDR1 is SEHNR and CDR2 is FQNEAQ (reference sequence). Here the CDR3 DNA reads TGTGCCAGCAGCTTAGGTCCGGTCAGGATGAGCTATGGCTACACCTTC. Translating it yields CASSLGPVRMSYGYTF.

The gene calls are TRBV19 and TRBJ2-3, with TRBD2 identical over 8 bases. V lost 5 bases to trimming and J lost 3 bases; unmatched junction nucleotides: 7. The CDR3 runs 15 residues. Germline V CDR1 and CDR2: LNHDA, SQIVND (reference sequence). This chain's CDR3 is CASSWTSSETDTQYF. CDR3 nucleotides: TGTGCCAGTAGTTGGACTAGCAGCGAGACAGATACGCAGTATTTT.

This chain links TRBV21-1 with TRBJ1-3; TRBD1, as called in the table, went unchecked against the DNA. TRBV21-1 is listed as a pseudogene. The CDR3 consists of 17 residues. The CDR3 sequence: CASSKALQDNSGNTIYF. Here the CDR3 DNA reads TGTGCCAGCAGCAAAGCGCTTCAGGACAACTCTGGAAACACCATATATTTT.

In its sample, this clone is medium-sized. The rearrangement joins TRBV6-6 to TRBJ2-7; no firm D call. Trimming removed 0 bases at V and 4 bases at J, with 7 bases between. The CDR3 length is 13 residues. From germline, CDR1 is MNHNY and CDR2 SVGAGI (reference sequence). The CDR3 nucleotides read TGTGCCAGCAGTTACTCCTCTTATTACGAGCAGTACTTC. Residues: CASSYSSYYEQYF.

The chain is built from TRBV2 and TRBJ2-1, with D possibly TRBD2 on 6 matching bases. Trimming stripped 5 bases from V and 6 bases from J, with 11 bases between. CDR1 and CDR2 from the germline V gene are SNHLY and FYNNEI. The CDR3 is 13 amino acids. CDR3 in DNA: TGTGCCAGCAGTTATGACGGGGGCAATGAGCAGTTCTTC. Amino acids: CASSYDGGNEQFF.

The chain joins TRBV7-3 to TRBJ2-7; D gene unclear. V was clipped by 2 bases and J by 7 bases, with 12 bases between them. The CDR3 spans 13 residues. The V gene's germline CDR1 is SGHTA and CDR2 FQGTGA. CDR3 DNA sequence: TGTGCCAGCAGCTTATCCAAGAGGTGGGAGCAGTACTTC. Translated, it gives CASSLSKRWEQYF.

The chain recombines TRBV4-2 with TRBJ1-1; 10 bases agree with TRBD1. J was trimmed by 5 bases and V by 1 base; bases with no gene match: 4. Germline assignment: CDR1 LGHNA and CDR2 YNFKEQ. There are 15 residues in the CDR3. This CDR3 is CASSQGTGGGTEAFF. DNA of the CDR3: TGTGCCAGCAGCCAAGGGACAGGGGGGGGAACTGAAGCTTTCTTT.

This clone was seen once. The CDR3, as DNA: TGTGCCAGCAGTGTAACAGGGGCCCCCCCAACTAATGAAAAACTGTTTTTT. Its translation is CASSVTGAPPTNEKLFF. V gene TRBV28 combines with J gene TRBJ1-4; 7 bases fit TRBD1. This CDR3 is 17 amino acids long. In germline, CDR1 is MDHEN, CDR2 SYDVKM. Unmatched junction bases numbered 9, after V lost 5 bases and J lost 0 bases.